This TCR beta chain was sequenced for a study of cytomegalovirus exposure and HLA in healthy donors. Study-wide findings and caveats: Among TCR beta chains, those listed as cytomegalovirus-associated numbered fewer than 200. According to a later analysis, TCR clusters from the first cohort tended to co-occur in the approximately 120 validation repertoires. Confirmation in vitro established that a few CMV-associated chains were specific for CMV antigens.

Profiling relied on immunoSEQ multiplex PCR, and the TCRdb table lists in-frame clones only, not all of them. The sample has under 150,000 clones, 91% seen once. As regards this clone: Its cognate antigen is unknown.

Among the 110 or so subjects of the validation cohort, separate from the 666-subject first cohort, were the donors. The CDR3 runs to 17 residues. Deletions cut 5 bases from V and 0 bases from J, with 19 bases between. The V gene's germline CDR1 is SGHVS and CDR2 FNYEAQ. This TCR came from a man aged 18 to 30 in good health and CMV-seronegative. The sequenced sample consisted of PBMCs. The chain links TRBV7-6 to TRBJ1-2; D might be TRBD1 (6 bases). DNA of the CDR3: TGTGCCAGCAGCCTCGGACAGTTTGAGTCCGCTAACTATGGCTACACCTTC. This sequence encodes CASSLGQFESANYGYTF.